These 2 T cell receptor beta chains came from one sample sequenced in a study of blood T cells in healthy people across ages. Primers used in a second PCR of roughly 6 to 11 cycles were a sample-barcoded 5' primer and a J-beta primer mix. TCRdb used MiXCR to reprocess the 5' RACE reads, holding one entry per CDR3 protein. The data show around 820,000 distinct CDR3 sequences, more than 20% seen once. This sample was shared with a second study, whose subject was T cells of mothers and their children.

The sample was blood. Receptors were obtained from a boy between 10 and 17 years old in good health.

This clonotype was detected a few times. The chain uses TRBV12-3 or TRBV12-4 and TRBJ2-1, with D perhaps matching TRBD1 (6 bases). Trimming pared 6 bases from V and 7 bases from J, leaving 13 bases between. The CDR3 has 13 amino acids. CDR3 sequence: CASRMNQGNEQFF. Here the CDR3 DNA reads TGTGCCAGCAGAATGAACCAGGGGAATGAGCAGTTCTTC.

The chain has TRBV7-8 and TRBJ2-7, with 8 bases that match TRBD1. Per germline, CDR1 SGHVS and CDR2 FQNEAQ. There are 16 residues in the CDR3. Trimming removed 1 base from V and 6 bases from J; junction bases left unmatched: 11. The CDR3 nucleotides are TGTGCCAGCAGCTTAGAACTAGGGACAGGACAGGGCGAGCAGTACTTC. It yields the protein CASSLELGTGQGEQYF.